This TCR beta chain was documented in a study of cytomegalovirus exposure and HLA in healthy donors. This clone was detected a few times. PCR employed 60 Vbeta and 13 Jbeta primers. Measured with immunoSEQ multiplex PCR; TCRdb has only the in-frame clones, and not every one. The table shows some 65,000 clones, with around 62% occurring only once. This CDR3 region has 13 residues. J lost 8 bases, V lost 6 bases, and 7 bases had no gene match. CDR1 and CDR2 (germline): MNHEY, SVGAGI. The sequenced material came from PBMCs. The V call is TRBV6-5, the J call TRBJ1-2, with 9 bases identical to TRBD1. This TCR came from a man aged 25-40 years in good health and CMV-seronegative. The DNA for the CDR3 is TGTGCCAGCAGACCATCCGACAGGGGGGGCTACACCTTC. It specifies CASRPSDRGGYTF.